This TCR beta chain emerged from a study of neurological immune-mediated disorders. Germline CDR1 LGHDT, CDR2 YNNKEL (reference sequence). CDR3 length equals 15 residues. V was pared by 4 bases and J by 0 bases, with 13 bases between. Time point in this sample: longitudinal time-point 1 (baseline). Source material was 2 million unsorted PBMCs, stored at -80 °C in RNAlater. 5'RACE employing 10-nucleotide random UMIs yielded the cDNA. TCRdb re-analysed the 5' RACE reads in MiXCR, keeping a single row per CDR3 protein. The sample has about 60,000 distinct CDR3 sequences; approximately 12% are singletons. This clonotype was counted ten times or more.

The sample was PBMCs. This chain connects TRBV3-1 to TRBJ2-7; tentatively, D is TRBD1 or TRBD2 (5 bases each). The TCR sequence derives from a male donor with HTLV-1-associated myelopathy (HAM/TSP). CDR3: CASSRGAGTSYEQYF. CDR3 DNA: TGTGCCAGCAGCCGAGGGGCTGGGACCTCCTACGAGCAGTACTTC.